Shown below are 30 T cell receptor beta chains from a single sample sequenced in a study of blood T cell repertoires in COVID-19. Clones were sequenced by immunoSEQ multiplex PCR, and TCRdb holds only the in-frame ones, with some missing. The sample lists 150,000 to 200,000 clones, 80% occurring once. Sequenced: PBMCs or T cells enriched from blood (not recorded which). The receptors stem from a middle-aged man who had recovered from COVID-19.

This clone was counted a single time. The chain has TRBV3-1 (or the pseudogene TRBV3-2) and TRBJ1-2; 7 positions match TRBD1. J lost 8 bases, V lost 4 bases, and 10 bases had no gene match. In germline, CDR1 is LGHDT, CDR2 YNNKEL (reference sequence). The length of the CDR3 is 14 residues. CDR3 protein: CASSPGGIYEGYTF. The DNA of the CDR3 is TGTGCCAGCAGCCCAGGGGGTATCTATGAGGGCTACACCTTC.

V gene TRBV27 combines with J gene TRBJ1-5; 7 bases map to TRBD1. The CDR3 consists of 13 residues. V was clipped by 4 bases and J by 5 bases; unmatched bases: 2. Germline values: CDR1 MNHEY, CDR2 SMNVEV (reference sequence). CDR3 protein: CASSSTGDQPQHF. CDR3 nucleotide sequence: TGTGCCAGCAGTTCAACAGGGGATCAGCCCCAGCATTTT.

The chain carries TRBV18 and TRBJ2-3; D gene uncertain. Trimming stripped 0 bases from V and 7 bases from J, with 5 bases between. The CDR3 consists of 12 residues. From germline, CDR1 is KGHSH and CDR2 LQKENI. CDR3 residues: CASSPPENTQYF. DNA of the CDR3: TGTGCCAGCTCACCACCTGAGAATACGCAGTATTTT.

This chain links TRBV7-9 with TRBJ1-2; D not certain. Trimming pared 5 bases from V and 2 bases from J, leaving 6 bases between. Germline V lookup: CDR1 SEHNR, CDR2 FQNEAQ (reference sequence). This CDR3 region has 12 residues. CDR3 DNA: TGTGCCAGCAGCCACAGAAACTATGGCTACACCTTC. It codes for CASSHRNYGYTF.

This rearrangement joins TRBV7-6 to TRBJ2-3; D remains ambiguous. The germline CDR1 and CDR2 sequences are SGHVS and FNYEAQ. V dropped 0 bases and J dropped 1 base, with 11 bases sitting between them. The CDR3 sequence is 16 residues long. The CDR3 DNA reads TGTGCCAGCAGCTTAGCGCGTACTGTAGGCACAGATACGCAGTATTTT. Translated, it gives CASSLARTVGTDTQYF.

CDR3 in DNA: TGCAGCGTTGAAGACCAGATGACAGGGCAGGCCGGGGAGCTGTTTTTT. Residues: CSVEDQMTGQAGELFF. The rearrangement links TRBV29-1 to TRBJ2-2, with 7 positions matching TRBD1. The germline V gene encodes CDR1 SQVTM and CDR2 ANQGSEA. After removal of 0 bases from V and 6 bases from J, the junction contained 10 bases not matched to a gene. The CDR3 consists of 16 residues.

Regarding this clone: The sample has other DNA sequences that encode this CDR3 too. This chain joins TRBV7-3 and TRBJ2-7, with 7 positions matching TRBD1. The CDR3 runs to 14 residues. Trimming cost V 0 bases and J 4 bases; bases outside gene matches: 3. CDR1 is SGHTA, CDR2 FQGTGA, per germline. CDR3 amino acids: CASSLTGTAYEQYF. CDR3 DNA sequence: TGTGCCAGCAGCTTAACGGGGACAGCATACGAGCAGTACTTC.

J is TRBJ1-5 and V is TRBV15; a possible D gene is TRBD1 (5 bases). CDR1 and CDR2 (germline): LNHNV, YYDKDF (reference sequence). The CDR3 spans 15 residues. The germline V and J ends were trimmed by 0 bases and 2 bases, with 8 bases remaining between them. CDR3 sequence reads: CATSRDQQGNQPQHF. The CDR3 DNA reads as TGTGCCACCAGCAGAGATCAACAGGGCAATCAGCCCCAGCATTTT.

V usage is TRBV10-3 and J usage is TRBJ2-1; a weak D match, TRBD2 (6 bases). The V end lost 8 bases, the J end lost 5 bases, and 19 bases lay between the germline ends. The CDR3 runs 15 residues. Germline CDR1 ENHRY, CDR2 SYGVKD. CDR3 sequence: CAILKGTPDHNEQFF. The DNA of the CDR3 is TGTGCCATCCTTAAGGGGACTCCGGACCACAATGAGCAGTTCTTC.

The V gene is TRBV5-3, the J gene TRBJ2-1, with D tentatively TRBD1 (5 bases). TRBV5-3 is treated as an ORF (open reading frame) with a function not yet certain. Trimming cost V 4 bases and J 8 bases, with 16 bases left between them. CDR3 size: 14 residues. CDR3 sequence (DNA): TGTGCCAGAAGCACAGGCCGAGTGCGAGATGAGCAGTTCTTC. Protein: CARSTGRVRDEQFF.

The genes are TRBV7-8 and TRBJ2-5; D is unresolved. The length of the CDR3 is 13 residues. V was trimmed by 3 bases and J by 1 base, leaving 6 bases between them. CDR1 is SGHVS and CDR2 is FQNEAQ in the germline V gene. Here the CDR3 DNA reads TGTGCCAGCAGCTTTTATCCCCAAGAGACCCAGTACTTC. Its protein is CASSFYPQETQYF.

The chain uses TRBV23-1 and TRBJ2-3; 7 bases line up with TRBD1. TRBV23-1 qualifies as an ORF whose function is uncertain. The CDR3 has 17 residues. Germline trimming cut 3 bases from V and 2 bases from J; bases unmatched to any gene: 11. The CDR3 spells CASSQGPRDRDTDTQYF. The CDR3 DNA reads as TGCGCCAGCAGTCAGGGTCCCCGAGACAGGGACACAGATACGCAGTATTTT.

The CDR3 bases are TGTGCCAGCAGCGCTCGGACAGGCTCTCGCGCTACGGAGCAGTACGTC. Protein: CASSARTGSRATEQYV. The chain has TRBV21-1 and TRBJ2-7; the listed D gene, TRBD1, was not tested against the DNA. TRBV21-1 is given as a pseudogene. The CDR3 contains 16 residues.

This CDR3 is CASSSLQTGGARTTGELFF. CDR3 bases: TGTGCCAGCAGCTCCCTTCAGACAGGGGGCGCAAGGACCACCGGGGAGCTGTTTTTT. V is TRBV7-3 and J is TRBJ2-2; 10 bases line up with TRBD1. CDR1 and CDR2 from the germline V gene are SGHTA and FQGTGA. The CDR3 spans 19 residues. The V and J ends lost 4 bases and 4 bases, in that order; junction bases with no gene match: 15.

This sequence joins TRBV5-1 and TRBJ1-6; D perhaps matches TRBD1 (5 bases). V was trimmed by 0 bases and J by 10 bases, leaving 14 bases between them. Per germline, CDR1 SGHRS and CDR2 YFSETQ. CDR3 size: 15 residues. The CDR3 region has the DNA TGCGCCAGCAGCTTGGAAGGACAAGGAGGGTCACCCCTCCACTTT. It yields the protein CASSLEGQGGSPLHF.

J is TRBJ2-1 and V is TRBV4-2, with TRBD2 matching over 8 bases. The trim removed 2 bases at V and 4 bases at J, leaving 13 bases unmatched. Germline assignment: CDR1 LGHNA and CDR2 YNFKEQ. The CDR3 consists of 18 residues. The CDR3 here is CASSQKAGADPGYNEQFF. The CDR3 DNA reads as TGTGCCAGCAGCCAAAAAGCGGGGGCTGACCCGGGGTACAATGAGCAGTTCTTC.

The chain combines TRBV7-2 with TRBJ1-1; 7 nucleotides align to TRBD1. The CDR3 contains 15 residues. The germline CDR1 and CDR2 sequences are SGHTA and FQGNSA. V shed 5 bases, J shed 0 bases, and the junction held 6 bases outside the gene matches. CDR3 in amino acids: CASSRDSGLNTEAFF. The CDR3 DNA reads as TGTGCCAGCAGCCGGGACAGTGGTTTGAACACTGAAGCTTTCTTT.

The chain couples TRBV9 to TRBJ2-3; 8 bases align to TRBD2. The trim removed 0 bases at V and 6 bases at J, leaving 12 bases unmatched. CDR1 is SGDLS, CDR2 YYNGEE, per germline. This CDR3 region has 17 residues. In nucleotides, the CDR3 is TGTGCCAGCAGCGTAGCTCAAGCGGGGGCATCAAGGGATACGCAGTATTTT. This codes for CASSVAQAGASRDTQYF. Combining the CDR3 with reference TRBV9 and TRBJ2-3 gives the whole variable domain DSGVTQTPKHLITATGQRVTLRCSPRSGDLSVYWYQQSLDQGLQFLIQYYNGEERAKGNILERFSAQQFPDLHSELNLSSLELGDSALYFCASSVAQAGASRDTQYFGPGTRLTVL.

This chain connects TRBV27 to TRBJ2-3; D not resolved. V lost 2 bases to trimming and J lost 6 bases, with 15 bases between them. The germline CDR1 and CDR2 sequences are MNHEY and SMNVEV (reference sequence). The CDR3 has 15 amino acids. This chain's CDR3 is CASSLSRLSTDTQYF. DNA for the CDR3: TGTGCCAGCAGTTTAAGCCGACTTTCGACGGATACGCAGTATTTT.

This sequence joins TRBV29-1 and TRBJ1-2, with TRBD1 as a possible D gene (6 bases). This CDR3 is 12 amino acids long. Trimming took 2 bases from V and 8 from J, leaving 12 bases between them. CDR1 SQVTM and CDR2 ANQGSEA come from the germline V gene. The CDR3 DNA sequence: TGCAGCGTTGAAAGTCGGGGGGGCGGCTACACCTTC. It translates to CSVESRGGGYTF.

The V call is TRBV4-1, the J call TRBJ2-7; no definite D call. The CDR3 spans 12 residues. V lost 4 bases, J lost 6 bases, and 10 bases lay in between. The germline CDR1 and CDR2 sequences are MGHRA and YSYEKL. CDR3 residues: CASSLGPGEQYF. The CDR3 region has the DNA TGCGCCAGCAGCCTTGGCCCGGGCGAGCAGTACTTC.

This chain uses TRBV5-4 with TRBJ2-1; the match to TRBD1 covers 10 bases. Trimming at V came to 5 bases and at J to 9 bases, leaving 11 bases not matched to a gene. CDR3 length: 15 amino acids. Germline assignment: CDR1 SGHNT and CDR2 YYREEE (reference sequence). In DNA form, the CDR3 reads TGTGCCAGCAGATGGGACAGGGGATCCGACCTTGAGCAGTTCTTC. It specifies CASRWDRGSDLEQFF.

The rearrangement uses TRBV5-6 and TRBJ1-3; 7 nucleotides agree with TRBD1. Germline V lookup: CDR1 SGHDT, CDR2 YYEEEE. V dropped 4 bases and J dropped 4; count of bases not matched to a gene: 5. The CDR3 runs 14 residues. The CDR3 sequence is CASSEGQPGNTIYF. In nucleotides, the CDR3 is TGTGCCAGCAGCGAGGGACAGCCGGGAAACACCATATATTTT.

The chain recombines TRBV18 with TRBJ2-7; 7 bases line up with TRBD1. Germline CDR1 KGHSH, CDR2 LQKENI. The V and J ends lost 6 bases and 5 bases, in that order; junction bases with no gene match: 7. The CDR3 has 13 amino acids. In DNA form, the CDR3 reads TGTGCCAGCTCCCCTATAGACAGGGACGAGCAGTACGTC. Amino acid sequence: CASSPIDRDEQYV.

This chain uses TRBV29-1 with TRBJ1-1; D ambiguous. The V gene lost 1 base and the J gene lost 0 bases, with 12 bases spanning the gap. This CDR3 is built from 15 residues. The germline V gene encodes CDR1 SQVTM and CDR2 ANQGSEA. CDR3 coding DNA: TGCAGCGTTGAAGTTCCGGGTAGAATGAACACTGAAGCTTTCTTT. It is translated as CSVEVPGRMNTEAFF.

The J gene is TRBJ2-6, the V gene TRBV2, with 9 bases matching TRBD1. V lost 9 bases, J lost 1 base, and 4 bases stayed unmatched. Germline V CDR1 and CDR2: SNHLY, FYNNEI. This CDR3 has 15 amino acids. The CDR3 nucleotides read TGTGCCAGGGCCGGGACAGGGTCTGGGGCCAACGTCCTGACTTTC. Protein product: CARAGTGSGANVLTF.

V gene TRBV11-2 combines with J gene TRBJ2-5, with D possibly matching TRBD2 (6 bases). V dropped 10 bases and J dropped 2 bases, with 14 bases sitting between them. The CDR3 extends over 13 amino acids. CDR1 and CDR2 (germline): SGHAT, FQNNGV. CDR3 in amino acids: CAIGDWGQETQYF. The CDR3, as DNA: TGTGCCATAGGGGACTGGGGGCAAGAGACCCAGTACTTC.

The chain recombines TRBV12-5 with TRBJ2-1, with 8 bases that match TRBD1. CDR1 is LGHNT, CDR2 FRNRAP, per germline. There are 15 residues in the CDR3. Trimming cost V 1 base and J 4 bases; bases outside gene matches: 3. The CDR3 spells CASGLGDRSYNEQFF. Here the CDR3 DNA reads TGTGCTAGTGGTTTGGGGGACAGGAGTTACAATGAGCAGTTCTTC.

The V gene is TRBV6-1, the J gene TRBJ2-5, with 13 bases matching TRBD2. With 3 bases clipped from V and 5 bases from J, the junction kept 3 bases outside the gene matches. Germline V gene lookup returns CDR1 MNHNS and CDR2 SASEGT. This CDR3 region has 15 residues. For the CDR3, the DNA is TGTGCCAGCAGTGACACTAGCGGGGGGGACGAGACCCAGTACTTC. It is translated as CASSDTSGGDETQYF.

The rearrangement joins TRBV18 to TRBJ1-1, with TRBD1 matching over 10 bases. Germline V gene sequence: CDR1 KGHSH, CDR2 LQKENI. Germline trimming cut 3 bases from V and 7 bases from J; bases unmatched to any gene: 5. The CDR3 contains 14 residues. The CDR3 DNA reads as TGTGCCAGCTCACCGGGGACAGGGGCGGATGAAGCTTTCTTT. Translation gives CASSPGTGADEAFF.